This T cell receptor beta chain was found in a study of blood T cell repertoires in COVID-19. The overall study: Some COVID-19 samples were acute and others convalescent; all came from the United States, Italy and Spain.

This clone was found once. This table comes from immunoSEQ multiplex PCR, and its TCRdb copy is limited to in-frame clones, with some not included. Of a few hundred thousand clones in the sample, roughly 91% were seen once. Cohorts were determined from participant-reported clinical history. Deletions cut 4 bases from V and 0 bases from J, with 9 bases between. The CDR3 has 13 residues. CDR1 is SQVTM and CDR2 is ANQGSEA in the germline V gene. This receptor was obtained from a woman aged 55-69 years in a cohort exposed to, infected with or recovered from COVID-19 (not recorded which). J is TRBJ1-1 and V is TRBV29-1; D is unresolved. Sequenced sample: PBMCs or T cells enriched from blood (not recorded which). CDR3 amino acids: CSVARKLNTEAFF. CDR3 bases: TGCAGCGTTGCCAGGAAATTGAACACTGAAGCTTTCTTT.